A selection of T cell receptor beta chains follows, all from one sample in a study of blood T cell repertoires in COVID-19. The repertoire was sequenced with immunoSEQ multiplex PCR; TCRdb's copy has only in-frame clones and lacks some. Here the sample spans some 100,000 clones, approximately 86% being singletons. Material: peripheral blood. These receptor sequences come from a woman in her 70s with acute or convalescent COVID-19. Each CDR3 is given with its conserved first and last residue. D genes are given only for firm matches. Some rows have no size entry. The others give once, few or many, or a class for an expanded clone.

>TRBJ1-1|NA|NA|TRBV4-1
TGCGCCAGCAGCCAAATCCTCGGGGTCTGGACTGAAGCTTTCTTT
CASSQILGVWTEAFF
>TRBJ2-7|NA|NA|TRBV19
TGTGCCAGTAGTTCCGGGGACTACGAGCAGTACTTC
CASSSGDYEQYF
>TRBJ2-7|NA|NA|TRBV9
TGTGCCAGCAGCGGCCACACGACAGTCTCCTACGAGCAGTACTTC
CASSGHTTVSYEQYF
>TRBJ1-2|NA|TRBD1|TRBV30
TGTGCCTGGAGGAGAGGGGGCTTGATGTATGGCTACACCTTC
CAWRRGGLMYGYTF
>TRBJ1-6|NA|NA|TRBV30
TGTGCCTGGAATTGGGAGGGGATTAATTCACCCCTCCACTTT
CAWNWEGINSPLHF
>TRBJ1-1|NA|NA|TRBV20-1
TGCAGTGCGCTCAGAAACACTGAAGCTTTCTTT
CSALRNTEAFF
>TRBJ1-2|NA|NA|TRBV7-2
TGTGCCAGCAGCTCACGACAATACTATGGCTACACCTTC
CASSSRQYYGYTF
>TRBJ2-7|NA|NA|TRBV20-1
TGCAGTGCTAGTTTAGGCTACAGCTACGAGCAGTACTTC
CSASLGYSYEQYF
>TRBJ2-7|NA|TRBD2|TRBV27
TGTGCCAGCAGTTCCAAACTAGCGCCCCGACCATACGAGCAGTACTTC
CASSSKLAPRPYEQYF
>TRBJ2-3|NA|NA|TRBV3-1/TRBV3-2
TGTGCCAGCAGCCAAGACATTAGCGCCAGTACAGATACGCAGTATTTT
CASSQDISASTDTQYF
>TRBJ2-3|NA|NA|TRBV6-6
TGTGCCAGCAGGACTTTAGCGACAATCACAGATACGCAGTATTTT
CASRTLATITDTQYF
>TRBJ1-6|once|NA|TRBV27
TGTGCCAGCAGTTTATCGAGTTCCCAGGGCTCACCCCTCCACTTT
CASSLSSSQGSPLHF
>TRBJ1-4|few|TRBD1|TRBV7-6
TGTGCCAGCAGCGGACGGACAGGGTTGGTTGAAAAACTGTTTTTT
CASSGRTGLVEKLFF
>TRBJ2-4|once|TRBD1|TRBV5-1
TGCGCCAGCAGCTTCGAACCTGACAGGGAGATAACCAAAAACATTCAGTACTTC
CASSFEPDREITKNIQYF
>TRBJ1-6|NA|NA|TRBV5-1
TGCGCCAGCGCCGAGACAGGAAGCTCCTATAATTCACCCCTCCACTTT
CASAETGSSYNSPLHF
>TRBJ2-1|few|NA|TRBV5-1
TGCGCCAGCAGCTTGGGACTGGAAGTCAATGAGCAGTTCTTC
CASSLGLEVNEQFF
>TRBJ2-7|NA|TRBD2|TRBV28
TGTGCCAGTACCGGGACTAGCGGCACCCACTCCTACGAGCAGTACTTC
CASTGTSGTHSYEQYF
>TRBJ1-1|NA|TRBD1|TRBV5-1
TGCGCCAGCAGCCCGGGACAGGGGGTTGAAGCTTTCTTT
CASSPGQGVEAFF
>TRBJ1-1|once|TRBD1|TRBV27
TGTGCCAGCAGTCTACGGACAGGGGGCGGGAACACTGAAGCTTTCTTT
CASSLRTGGGNTEAFF
>TRBJ2-1|once|NA|TRBV3-1/TRBV3-2
TGTGCCAGCAGCCAACCGGACAGATACAATGAGCAGTTCTTC
CASSQPDRYNEQFF
>TRBJ2-1|NA|NA|TRBV29-1
TGCAGCGCTGGGGACAACTACAATGAGCAGTTCTTC
CSAGDNYNEQFF
>TRBJ2-7|NA|NA|TRBV21-1
TGTGCCAGCAGCAAAGAGGGGGACAGGGCTTACGAGCAGTACTTC
CASSKEGDRAYEQYF
>TRBJ2-2|NA|NA|TRBV16
TGTGCCAGCAGTCGTACGGGACAGAACACCGGGGAGCTGTTTTTT
CASSRTGQNTGELFF
>TRBJ1-3|NA|NA|TRBV25-1
TGTGCCAGCAGTGCCTCGGGGGGGGCTGGAAACACCATATATTTT
CASSASGGAGNTIYF
>TRBJ1-5|NA|TRBD1|TRBV5-4
TGTGCCAGCACCTACGGTAAGGGGACAGAGATTTATAGCAATCAGCCCCAGCATTTT
CASTYGKGTEIYSNQPQHF
>TRBJ2-3|NA|NA|TRBV7-9
TGTGCCAGCAGTTTCCCCGAAGGGAGACTACCTGATACGCAGTATTTT
CASSFPEGRLPDTQYF
>TRBJ1-4|NA|NA|TRBV28
TGTGCCAGCAGTTCCCTCGACGGAGCAGATAATGAAAAACTGTTTTTT
CASSSLDGADNEKLFF
>TRBJ2-6|NA|NA|TRBV5-1
TGCGCCAGCAGCTTGGGCCCCCACCGATTCGGCTCTGGGGCCAACGTCCTGACTTTC
CASSLGPHRFGSGANVLTF
>TRBJ1-2|NA|NA|TRBV7-2
TGTGCCAGCAGCGCAAGGTGGCGGGGAGGTGGCTACACCTTC
CASSARWRGGGYTF
>TRBJ2-1|NA|TRBD2|TRBV27
TGTGCCAGCAGACTAGGGGGCGGGACTAGCGGGAGGGTAAATGAGCAGTTCTTC
CASRLGGGTSGRVNEQFF
>TRBJ2-5|NA|NA|TRBV7-7
TGTGCTAGCAGCTTAGGGGCAGGAAGGGGACTGGCCCAAGAGACCCAGTACTTC
CASSLGAGRGLAQETQYF
>TRBJ1-2|NA|NA|TRBV19
TGTGCCAGTAGTCTCGGGGGGTTCTATGGCTACACCTTC
CASSLGGFYGYTF
>TRBJ2-4|NA|TRBD2|TRBV11-1
TGTGCCAGCAGCTTTAGCGGGGTAAACATTCAGTACTTC
CASSFSGVNIQYF
>TRBJ1-1|NA|NA|TRBV24-1
TGTGCCACCATGGGTGGCGGCACTGAAGCTTTCTTT
CATMGGGTEAFF
>TRBJ1-5|NA|TRBD1|TRBV5-5
TGTGCCAGCAGCATCCGTACAGGGGGATATCAGCCCCAGCATTTT
CASSIRTGGYQPQHF
>TRBJ1-3|NA|TRBD1|TRBV9
TGTGCCAGCAGCGCATCAGGGGGCAACTCTGGAAACACCATATATTTT
CASSASGGNSGNTIYF
>TRBJ2-5|NA|NA|TRBV29-1
TGCAGCGCCGACACCGCGGGCGAGGGAGGATGGCAAGAGACCCAGTACTTC
CSADTAGEGGWQETQYF
>TRBJ2-1|NA|NA|TRBV6-2/TRBV6-3
TGTGCCAGCAGTTATAATGTCGGGGGCGGGAGTGGCACGAATGAGCAGTTCTTC
CASSYNVGGGSGTNEQFF
>TRBJ2-1|NA|NA|TRBV19
TGTGCCAGTAGCTACAGCTCCTACAATGAGCAGTTCTTC
CASSYSSYNEQFF
>TRBJ2-6|NA|NA|TRBV5-1
TGCGCCAGCAGCTCAGGAACAAGCTCTGGGGCCAACGTCCTGACTTTC
CASSSGTSSGANVLTF
>TRBJ1-1|once|NA|TRBV5-3
TGTGCCAGAAGCTTTGAGCGGGAGAACACTGAAGCTTTCTTT
CARSFERENTEAFF
>TRBJ2-3|NA|TRBD1|TRBV29-1
TGCAGCGTCTCCGGGACAGGGGGAACAGATACGCAGTATTTT
CSVSGTGGTDTQYF
>TRBJ1-2|NA|TRBD1|TRBV5-1
TGCGCCAGCAGCATGGGACAGCCCTATGGCTACACCTTC
CASSMGQPYGYTF
>TRBJ2-1|NA|NA|TRBV3-1/TRBV3-2
TGTGCCAGCAGCCAAGGAGCGCGCTCCTACAATGAGCAGTTCTTC
CASSQGARSYNEQFF
>TRBJ1-6|NA|TRBD1|TRBV19
TGTGCCAGTAGCAGGGACAGTTATAATTCACCCCTCCACTTT
CASSRDSYNSPLHF
>TRBJ1-1|NA|NA|TRBV4-1
TGCGCCAGCAGCCAGGGACACCAGAACACTGAAGCTTTCTTT
CASSQGHQNTEAFF